What follows is one TCR beta chain and its context. As yet, its antigen is unknown. V gave up 4 bases and J gave up 2 bases, with 12 bases separating them. Germline values: CDR1 SGHNT, CDR2 YYREEE (reference sequence). This CDR3 comprises 14 residues. The data were taken from a study of neurological immune-mediated disorders. Study results and limitations: Whereas HTLV-1-associated myelopathy showed the most TCR clonal expansion, multiple sclerosis showed the least, with levels below those of healthy controls.

5'RACE with 10-nucleotide random UMIs generated the cDNA. The output of every sequencing run, over 170 million TCR-beta sequences, came from 15-18 subjects. One entry per CDR3 protein results from TCRdb running MiXCR on the 5' RACE reads. The data contain some 19,000 distinct CDR3 sequences, 15% to 20% of them singletons. The specimen was CD8+ T cells from blood. The chain employs TRBV5-4 and TRBJ1-1, with D unresolved. The TCR sequence derives from a woman between 18 and 29 years old with multiple sclerosis. CDR3 amino acids: CASSQSYRNTEAFF. DNA of the CDR3: TGTGCCAGCAGCCAGAGCTATCGTAACACTGAAGCTTTCTTT.